The 9 T cell receptor beta chains presented below share a single source sample, sequenced in a study of CXCR3-negative and CXCR3-positive naive CD8 T cells. Points from the study as a whole: CXCR3-positive naive cells had more hydrophobic TRB CDR3s than CXCR3-negative naive cells.

These TCRs' antigens remain unknown. Preparation of TRB cDNA libraries relied on 5' RACE carrying UMI labels. TCRdb re-called the 5' RACE reads; one entry per CDR3 protein, DNA not given. The sample yields under 150,000 distinct CDR3 sequences, of which the top ten take up around 0.37%. Sample: naive CXCR3+ CD8+ T cells from blood. Documented subset: CD45RO-CCR7+CD27+CD95- naive CD8+ T cells expressing CXCR3 (TNR3+). The receptor set was obtained from a human donor in good health. Some clones in this sample may be carry-over from other donors' samples.

The chain couples TRBV12-3 or TRBV12-4 to TRBJ2-2. The CDR3 length is 14 residues. The CDR3 spells CASSLEDWAGELFF.

The V call is TRBV12-3 or TRBV12-4, the J call TRBJ2-4; without DNA, the TCRdb call of TRBD1 cannot be checked. The CDR3 contains 15 residues. CDR3 protein: CASSPPGREGNIQYF.

The V call is TRBV2, the J call TRBJ1-1; the TRBD1 assignment by TCRdb is unverifiable without DNA. This CDR3 spans 14 amino acids. Germline V CDR1 and CDR2: SNHLY, FYNNEI. CDR3 in amino acids: CASTLGQLNTEAFF.

This rearrangement joins TRBV7-9 to TRBJ2-1. The CDR3 has 11 residues. Germline CDR1 is SEHNR and CDR2 is FQNEAQ (reference sequence). CDR3: CASSLQSEQFF.

V and J are TRBV28 and TRBJ2-6. The germline CDR1 and CDR2 sequences are MDHEN and SYDVKM. The CDR3 is 14 residues long. CDR3 sequence: CASSPGFGANVLTF.

The genes are TRBV7-3 and TRBJ1-1; TCRdb gives TRBD1 as the D gene, but with no DNA this cannot be confirmed. The CDR3 is 14 residues long. The germline CDR1 and CDR2 sequences are SGHTA and FQGTGA. CDR3 protein: CASSSTGANTEAFF. Full variable domain (outside the CDR3, taken from reference TRBV7-3 and TRBJ1-1): GAGVSQTPSNKVTEKGKYVELRCDPISGHTALYWYRQSLGQGPEFLIYFQGTGAADDSGLPNDRFFAVRPEGSVSTLKIQRTERGDSAVYLCASSSTGANTEAFFGQGTRLTVV.

This CDR3 is CASREGYEQYF. The rearrangement uses TRBV19 and TRBJ2-7; TCRdb returns TRBD2, unconfirmable since there is no DNA. Germline CDR1 and CDR2: LNHDA and SQIVND (reference sequence). This CDR3 has 11 amino acids. Filled out from reference TRBV19 and TRBJ2-7, the complete variable domain reads DGGITQSPKYLFRKEGQNVTLSCEQNLNHDAMYWYRQDPGQGLRLIYYSQIVNDFQKGDIAEGYSVSREKKESFPLTVTSAQKNPTAFYLCASREGYEQYFGPGTRLTVT.

V is TRBV29-1 and J is TRBJ2-7. CDR3 size: 14 residues. Germline loops: CDR1 SQVTM, CDR2 ANQGSEA. The CDR3 reads CSVELSGASYEQYF.

The genes are TRBV7-9 and TRBJ2-7; TCRdb selects TRBD1, and the lack of DNA leaves this call unchecked. The germline CDR1 and CDR2 sequences are SEHNR and FQNEAQ (reference sequence). CDR3 length equals 14 residues. Here the CDR3 reads CASSLVGHSYEQYF.